Following are 25 T cell receptor beta chains from one sample sequenced in a study of T cell responses to AZD1222 COVID-19 vaccine. Only in-frame clones appear in the TCRdb table, and some are missing; sequencing was by immunoSEQ multiplex PCR. The table has 20,000 to 30,000 clones, roughly 84% seen once; the top ten hold 34%. The material was peripheral blood, obtained 28 days after the second AZD1222 dose. The source of these receptors is an adult who received the AZD1222 COVID-19 vaccine.

In this sample, this clone turned up once. V is TRBV6-2 or TRBV6-3 and J is TRBJ2-2; 9 bases agree with TRBD1. CDR3 length: 17 amino acids. Trimming at V came to 0 bases and at J to 7 bases, leaving 9 bases not matched to a gene. Germline values: CDR1 MNHEY, CDR2 SVGEGT. The chain's CDR3 is CASSYSYGTGPFGELFF. CDR3 DNA: TGTGCCAGCAGTTACTCTTACGGGACAGGGCCATTCGGGGAGCTGTTTTTT.

The chain is built from TRBV24-1 and TRBJ1-2, with D possibly TRBD1 on 5 matching bases. The CDR3 has 12 amino acids. V was cut by 4 bases and J by 4 bases, with 6 bases left in between. Germline V gene lookup returns CDR1 KGHDR and CDR2 SFDVKD. The CDR3 DNA sequence: TGTGCCACCAGTGAGGGACCCTATGGCTACACCTTC. The encoded protein is CATSEGPYGYTF.

The gene calls are TRBV5-1 and TRBJ1-5, with no clear D. The V end was cut by 5 bases, the J end by 4 bases, with 10 bases between. This CDR3 is built from 13 residues. The germline CDR1 and CDR2 sequences are SGHRS and YFSETQ. The CDR3 sequence is CASRYSENQPQHF. Here the CDR3 DNA reads TGCGCCAGCAGGTATTCAGAGAATCAGCCCCAGCATTTT.

This chain connects TRBV28 to TRBJ1-2; D remains unclear. The CDR3 loop spans 15 amino acids. Trimming took off 7 bases at V and 3 bases at J, with 18 bases between the two ends. CDR1 is MDHEN and CDR2 is SYDVKM in the germline V gene. The CDR3 bases are TGTGCCAGCACCCCGAGGACGGTTTGGGACTATGGCTACACCTTC. Translated, it gives CASTPRTVWDYGYTF.

The V call is TRBV9, the J call TRBJ1-1, with unresolved D. There are 15 residues in the CDR3. The germline V gene has CDR1 SGDLS and CDR2 YYNGEE. The V gene lost 1 base and the J gene lost 5 bases, with 15 bases spanning the gap. The CDR3 DNA reads TGTGCCAGCAGCGTAATCGCAGGCTTTGGGACTGAAGCTTTCTTT. Translation: CASSVIAGFGTEAFF.

The CDR3 DNA sequence: TGTGCCAGCAGCTCTGAACTAGTCCGTGAAAAACTGTTTTTT. Translating it yields CASSSELVREKLFF. The chain employs TRBV28 and TRBJ1-4; D remains unclear. Germline CDR1 MDHEN, CDR2 SYDVKM. The CDR3 has 14 residues. Trimming removed 6 bases from V and 7 bases from J, with 15 bases in between. Complete variable domain (other parts from reference TRBV28 and TRBJ1-4): DVKVTQSSRYLVKRTGEKVFLECVQDMDHENMFWYRQDPGLGLRLIYFSYDVKMKEKGDIPEGYSVSREKKERFSLILESASTNQTSMYLCASSSELVREKLFFGSGTQLSVL.

The chain joins TRBV6-5 to TRBJ2-7, with no clear D. V was trimmed by 2 bases and J by 4 bases, leaving 15 bases between them. Germline loops: CDR1 MNHEY, CDR2 SVGAGI. The CDR3 consists of 15 residues. This CDR3 is CASSYTGIVLYEQYF. The CDR3 DNA follows: TGTGCCAGCAGTTACACTGGGATCGTCCTTTACGAGCAGTACTTC.

V gene TRBV7-8 combines with J gene TRBJ1-6; TRBD1 might be the D (5 bases). The CDR3 is 17 residues long. The germline V gene encodes CDR1 SGHVS and CDR2 FQNEAQ. The ends were cut back, 5 bases at V and 0 bases at J, with 14 bases in the middle. The CDR3 DNA is TGTGCCAGCAGCCCCCGCACAGGCGGCTCCTATAATTCACCCCTCCACTTT. It is translated as CASSPRTGGSYNSPLHF.

This clone has just a few counts. The chain combines TRBV24-1 with TRBJ2-6; D uncertain. Trimming took 7 bases from V and 2 from J, leaving 8 bases between them. Germline loops: CDR1 KGHDR, CDR2 SFDVKD. The CDR3 runs to 14 residues. CDR3 sequence: CATRVGTGANVLTF. The CDR3 DNA is TGTGCCACCAGGGTGGGAACTGGGGCCAACGTCCTGACTTTC.

The chain links TRBV19 to TRBJ2-3; TRBD1 agrees at 8 bases. Germline V gene lookup returns CDR1 LNHDA and CDR2 SQIVND (reference sequence). This CDR3 has 14 amino acids. The trim removed 8 bases at V and 0 bases at J, leaving 4 bases unmatched. CDR3 loop: CASADRASTDTQYF. DNA of the CDR3: TGTGCCAGTGCGGACAGGGCAAGCACAGATACGCAGTATTTT.

The chain employs TRBV7-8 and TRBJ2-1; the D gene is possibly TRBD2 (6 bases). The CDR3 extends over 16 amino acids. The germline V and J ends were trimmed by 1 base and 0 bases, with 10 bases remaining between them. Germline loops: CDR1 SGHVS, CDR2 FQNEAQ. The CDR3 coding sequence is TGTGCCAGCAGCTTAGACGGGGGATTCTCCTACAATGAGCAGTTCTTC. This gives the protein CASSLDGGFSYNEQFF.

This clone was counted only a few times. CDR3 amino acids: CASSVVDRTDTQYF. DNA for the CDR3: TGTGCCAGCAGCGTAGTCGACCGCACAGATACGCAGTATTTT. The V call is TRBV9, the J call TRBJ2-3; D not resolved. Trimming removed 0 bases from V and 1 base from J, with 6 bases in between. Germline CDR1 is SGDLS and CDR2 is YYNGEE. The CDR3 spans 14 residues.

This clone was detected once. V and J are TRBV4-1 and TRBJ2-7; 9 nucleotides align to TRBD1. The germline CDR1 and CDR2 sequences are MGHRA and YSYEKL. The ends lost 4 bases at V and 1 base at J; junction bases unmatched: 8. The CDR3 consists of 16 residues. The CDR3 here is CASSLLAGTGSYEQYF. The CDR3, as DNA: TGCGCCAGCAGCCTCCTCGCAGGGACAGGGTCCTACGAGCAGTACTTC.

The CDR3 here is CASKETLQETQYF. CDR3 in DNA: TGTGCCAGCAAAGAAACCCTTCAAGAGACCCAGTACTTC. The rearrangement joins TRBV5-4 to TRBJ2-5; D call uncertain. Per the germline V gene, CDR1 is SGHNT and CDR2 is YYREEE (reference sequence). This CDR3 is built from 13 residues. V dropped 6 bases and J dropped 2 bases, with 11 bases sitting between them.

Only one count was recorded for this clone. This chain links TRBV5-1 with TRBJ2-1, with D possibly being TRBD1 (6 bases). Looked up from germline, CDR1 is SGHRS and CDR2 is YFSETQ. The CDR3 sequence is 12 residues long. Trimming removed 2 bases at V and 12 bases at J, with 12 bases between. DNA of the CDR3: TGCGCCAGCAGCTTTGGGGGCGGAGGGCAGTTCTTC. Its translation: CASSFGGGGQFF.

This clone turned up a few times. This chain's CDR3 is CASSTEEITGELFF. The CDR3 bases are TGTGCCAGCAGCACTGAGGAGATCACCGGGGAGCTGTTTTTT. The chain joins TRBV21-1 to TRBJ2-2; the tabulated D call, TRBD2, remains unverified against the DNA. TRBV21-1 is listed as a pseudogene. This CDR3 region has 14 residues.

The chain carries TRBV19 and TRBJ1-2, with 9 bases fitting TRBD1. V lost 7 bases to trimming and J lost 5 bases; unmatched junction nucleotides: 5. The CDR3 spans 13 residues. The germline V gene has CDR1 LNHDA and CDR2 SQIVND (reference sequence). The CDR3 loop is CASNRQGEYGYTF. CDR3 nucleotide sequence: TGTGCCAGTAATAGACAGGGGGAGTATGGCTACACCTTC.

The rearrangement uses TRBV7-8 and TRBJ2-7; D uncertain. CDR1 and CDR2 from the germline V gene are SGHVS and FQNEAQ. This CDR3 is built from 13 residues. The ends were cut back, 1 base at V and 6 bases at J, with 10 bases in the middle. The CDR3 sequence is CASSLVGSTEQYF. The CDR3 DNA reads TGTGCCAGCAGCTTAGTAGGTAGCACCGAGCAGTACTTC.

In its sample, this clone was seen a few times. The chain links TRBV6-4 to TRBJ1-2; weak D call: TRBD1 (6 bases). The CDR3 runs to 16 residues. V was cut by 0 bases and J by 6 bases, with 17 bases left in between. Germline V CDR1 and CDR2: MRHNA, SNTAGT. CDR3 nucleotides: TGTGCCAGCAGTGACTCGTTAGAGGGGGATGTTGATGGCTACACCTTC. Translation gives CASSDSLEGDVDGYTF.

This chain links TRBV12-1 with TRBJ2-7; the listed D gene, TRBD1, was not tested against the DNA. TRBV12-1 has pseudogene status. The CDR3 loop spans 14 amino acids. The CDR3 loop reads CATQLGQSSYEQYF. The CDR3 region has the DNA TGTGCTACCCAGCTGGGCCAGAGCTCCTACGAGCAGTACTTC.

As to this clone: One junction end does not reproduce the germline sequence, and a read error may be involved. The chain uses TRBV6-6 and TRBJ2-7, with 8 bases that match TRBD2. The CDR3 covers 13 residues. CDR1 and CDR2 from the germline V gene are MNHNY and SVGAGI (reference sequence). The DNA for the CDR3 is TGTGCCAGCAGGCGGACTAGCTCCCACGAGCAGTACTTC. Its translation: CASRRTSSHEQYF.

The V and J genes are TRBV19 and TRBJ2-1, with 14 bases aligning to TRBD2. Germline-derived CDR1 and CDR2 are LNHDA and SQIVND (reference sequence). V lost 10 bases, J lost 9 bases, and 14 bases stayed unmatched. CDR3 length: 16 residues. The CDR3 DNA reads as TGTGCCACCACCTCAAGCCCGGGACTAGCGGGAGCTGAGCAGTTCTTC. This sequence encodes CATTSSPGLAGAEQFF.

This clone is a singleton in its sample. V usage is TRBV5-4 and J usage is TRBJ2-3; maybe TRBD1 (6 bases). The V end lost 4 bases, the J end lost 1 base, and 13 bases lay between the germline ends. This CDR3 is 15 amino acids long. Looked up from germline, CDR1 is SGHNT and CDR2 is YYREEE (reference sequence). This CDR3 reads CASSPFGTRTDTQYF. Written as DNA, the CDR3 is TGTGCCAGCAGCCCTTTCGGGACACGCACAGATACGCAGTATTTT.

The V gene is TRBV30, the J gene TRBJ2-7, with D perhaps being TRBD1 or TRBD2 (5 bases each). V was trimmed by 5 bases and J by 4 bases, leaving 15 bases between them. Per germline, CDR1 GTSNPN and CDR2 SVGIG (reference sequence). The CDR3 is 13 amino acids. CDR3 region: CAWLHKGRYEQYF. In nucleotides, the CDR3 is TGTGCCTGGCTCCATAAGGGACGGTACGAGCAGTACTTC.

This chain uses TRBV28 with TRBJ1-2; the D gene is possibly TRBD1 (5 bases). CDR1 MDHEN and CDR2 SYDVKM come from the germline V gene. The CDR3 totals 14 residues. Trimming stripped 0 bases from V and 2 bases from J, with 7 bases between. CDR3 sequence: CASSLWRDNYGYTF. CDR3 sequence (DNA): TGTGCCAGCAGTTTATGGCGGGACAACTATGGCTACACCTTC.